This T cell receptor beta chain was obtained from a study of blood T cell repertoires in COVID-19. Across the whole study: The origin of the acute and convalescent COVID-19 samples was the United States, Italy and Spain. T cells, B-cell-depleted T cells, or PBMCs provided the cDNA or gDNA that served as material.

Germline V gene lookup returns CDR1 SGHRS and CDR2 YFSETQ. Trimming left V 0 bases short and J 10 bases short, with 14 bases between. The CDR3 runs to 15 residues. In the original workflow: The authors estimated nucleated cell counts from reference gene primer amplification. TCRdb's table, derived via immunoSEQ multiplex PCR, lists solely in-frame clones and lacks some. Clone size and V and J calls were adopted from that table, with D and trimming inferred from the DNA. The sample includes hundreds of thousands of clones, roughly 86% of them seen just once. The receptor comes from a woman aged 60-70 years who had recovered from COVID-19. The sample was peripheral blood. J is TRBJ1-6 and V is TRBV5-1; possible D gene TRBD1, 5 bases. The CDR3 sequence is CASSLARQGESPLHF. Here the CDR3 DNA reads TGCGCCAGCAGCTTGGCCCGGCAGGGCGAATCACCCCTCCACTTT.